Each of the 19 T cell receptor beta chains below was sequenced from the same sample in a study of CD8 T cells in Susac syndrome. Random hexamers were used to reverse transcribe an amount of roughly 0.5 to 1 ug RNA. A single record per CDR3 protein comes from TCRdb applying MiXCR to the immunoSEQ multiplex PCR reads. The top ten clones hold approximately 0.089% of a sample with approximately 130,000 distinct CDR3 sequences, roughly 92% of them seen once. Sequenced material: CD4+ T cells from PBMCs. The source is a human donor in good health.

Written as DNA, the CDR3 is TGCGCCAGCAAGGAGAACCCCGGGACAGGGACGACCGGGGAGCTGTTTTTT. Translating it yields CASKENPGTGTTGELFF. The genes are TRBV10-2 and TRBJ2-2; 9 positions match TRBD1. This CDR3 contains 17 residues. V lost 7 bases to trimming and J lost 5 bases; unmatched junction nucleotides: 14. Germline CDR1 reads WSHSY; CDR2 reads SAAADI.

The chain is built from TRBV11-2 and TRBJ2-5, with 8 bases that match TRBD1. Germline values: CDR1 SGHAT, CDR2 FQNNGV. The CDR3 extends over 15 amino acids. Germline trimming cut 1 base from V and 5 bases from J; bases unmatched to any gene: 6. The CDR3 coding sequence is TGTGCCAGCAGCTTAGGGGCAGGGGGCCACGAGACCCAGTACTTC. Translation: CASSLGAGGHETQYF. Combining the CDR3 with reference TRBV11-2 and TRBJ2-5 gives the whole variable domain EAGVAQSPRYKIIEKRQSVAFWCNPISGHATLYWYQQILGQGPKLLIQFQNNGVVDDSQLPKDRFSAERLKGVDSTLKIQPAKLEDSAVYLCASSLGAGGHETQYFGPGTRLLVL.

The rearrangement links TRBV30 to TRBJ1-5; D unresolved. Trimming cost V 2 bases and J 6 bases, with 8 bases left between them. This CDR3 region has 12 residues. Germline CDR1 GTSNPN, CDR2 SVGIG (reference sequence). The CDR3 spells CAWSLGPQPQHF. For the CDR3, the DNA is TGTGCCTGGAGTTTAGGGCCTCAGCCCCAGCATTTT.

The chain links TRBV28 to TRBJ2-2; 7 bases align to TRBD2. Trimming at V came to 7 bases and at J to 6 bases, leaving 8 bases not matched to a gene. CDR1 MDHEN and CDR2 SYDVKM come from the germline V gene. The CDR3 runs to 14 residues. CDR3 DNA: TGTGCCAGCAAATTGGGAGGGTCGGCCGGGGAGCTGTTTTTT. Amino acid sequence: CASKLGGSAGELFF.

The rearrangement uses TRBV27 and TRBJ1-1; no clear D. Germline loops: CDR1 MNHEY, CDR2 SMNVEV (reference sequence). V was trimmed by 7 bases and J by 5 bases, leaving 14 bases between them. This CDR3 region has 13 residues. CDR3: CASTSPPGTEAFF. The CDR3 nucleotides are TGTGCCAGCACCTCTCCTCCGGGTACTGAAGCTTTCTTT.

The gene calls are TRBV11-3 and TRBJ2-7; the match to TRBD2 covers 8 bases. CDR1 is SGHNT, CDR2 YENEEA, per germline. The CDR3 runs to 15 residues. V shed 5 bases, J shed 7 bases, and the junction held 13 bases outside the gene matches. DNA of the CDR3: TGTGCCAGCAGCCCCAGAGCGGGAGATTCGGGGGAGCAGTACTTC. It is translated as CASSPRAGDSGEQYF.

The rearrangement joins TRBV30 to TRBJ1-5; D is undetermined. Germline CDR1 GTSNPN, CDR2 SVGIG (reference sequence). CDR3 length equals 14 residues. V lost 5 bases to trimming and J lost 5 bases, with 16 bases between them. CDR3 loop: CAWSEPRRYQPQHF. CDR3 DNA: TGTGCCTGGTCCGAGCCCAGGCGGTATCAGCCCCAGCATTTT. Using reference TRBV30 and TRBJ1-5 for the parts outside the CDR3, the full variable domain is SQTIHQWPATLVQPVGSPLSLECTVEGTSNPNLYWYRQAAGRGLQLLFYSVGIGQISSEVPQNLSASRPQDRQFILSSKKLLLSDSGFYLCAWSEPRRYQPQHFGDGTRLSIL.

The gene calls are TRBV3-1 and TRBJ2-2; TRBD2 matches 7 bases. V was clipped by 1 base and J by 4 bases; unmatched bases: 0. Germline V gives CDR1 LGHDT, CDR2 YNNKEL (reference sequence). The CDR3 consists of 14 residues. Here the CDR3 DNA reads TGTGCCAGCAGCCAAGGGACTAGCACCGGGGAGCTGTTTTTT. It codes for CASSQGTSTGELFF.

The chain couples TRBV25-1 to TRBJ1-1; no definite D call. There are 14 residues in the CDR3. CDR1 is MGHDK and CDR2 is SYGVNS in the germline V gene. Trimming shortened V by 6 bases and J by 1 base, and 12 bases separated the two germline ends. CDR3: CASRGVGWNTEAFF. The CDR3, as DNA: TGTGCCAGCAGGGGTGTGGGATGGAACACTGAAGCTTTCTTT.

The chain uses TRBV20-1 and TRBJ1-1; D is perhaps TRBD1 (6 bases). Per germline, CDR1 DFQATT and CDR2 SNEGSKA (reference sequence). The CDR3 loop spans 15 amino acids. The ends were cut back, 2 bases at V and 2 bases at J, with 15 bases in the middle. CDR3 nucleotide sequence: TGCAGTGCTAGAAAGGCTGGGACACCCAACACTGAAGCTTTCTTT. It codes for CSARKAGTPNTEAFF.

The chain carries TRBV6-5 and TRBJ1-6, with TRBD1 matching over 7 bases. The CDR3 extends over 14 amino acids. The V gene's germline CDR1 is MNHEY and CDR2 SVGAGI. With 7 bases clipped from V and 9 bases from J, the junction kept 9 bases outside the gene matches. The CDR3 nucleotides are TGTGCCAGCACTTTCGGACAGGATGGTTCACCCCTCCACTTT. It yields the protein CASTFGQDGSPLHF.

CDR3 nucleotides: TGCAGTGCCCGTCCGGGGGCTACTAGCAATCAGCCCCAGCATTTT. Translation gives CSARPGATSNQPQHF. This chain connects TRBV20-1 to TRBJ1-5; D may be TRBD1 (6 bases). Germline assignment: CDR1 DFQATT and CDR2 SNEGSKA (reference sequence). The length of the CDR3 is 15 residues. V lost 6 bases, J lost 0 bases, and 15 bases lay in between.

This clonotype was observed a single time. The genes are TRBV12-5 and TRBJ1-1; TRBD1 might be the D (6 bases). Germline V lookup: CDR1 LGHNT, CDR2 FRNRAP. The CDR3 is 20 residues long. Trimming removed 6 bases from V and 1 base from J, with 30 bases in between. The CDR3 loop is CASGSSGKRHREVTNTEAFF. CDR3 nucleotide sequence: TGTGCTAGTGGCTCCTCGGGCAAACGCCACAGGGAAGTAACGAACACTGAAGCTTTCTTT.

The CDR3 bases are TGTGCCAGCAGTTACTTGCATGGGGTGGGAGGGCTGCAGGATGAGCAGTTCTTC. Its translation is CASSYLHGVGGLQDEQFF. The gene calls are TRBV6-2 or TRBV6-3 and TRBJ2-1, with 7 bases that match TRBD2. V was pared by 1 base and J by 8 bases, with 17 bases of the junction left unmatched. The CDR3 has 18 amino acids. Germline values: CDR1 MNHEY, CDR2 SVGEGT.

V usage is TRBV24-1 and J usage is TRBJ2-1; 11 bases fit TRBD2. The CDR3 covers 16 residues. CDR1 and CDR2 (germline): KGHDR, SFDVKD. V was clipped by 4 bases and J by 5 bases; unmatched bases: 6. The CDR3 DNA sequence: TGTGCCACCAGTGAACTTAGCGGGAGGGGAAACAATGAGCAGTTCTTC. This sequence encodes CATSELSGRGNNEQFF.

The rearrangement links TRBV3-1 to TRBJ2-3; TRBD1 aligns across 9 bases. V lost 2 bases and J lost 6; bases outside the gene matches: 3. Looked up from germline, CDR1 is LGHDT and CDR2 is YNNKEL (reference sequence). The CDR3 has 14 amino acids. CDR3 loop: CASSQITGGDTQYF. CDR3 nucleotides: TGTGCCAGCAGCCAAATTACAGGGGGCGATACGCAGTATTTT.

The rearrangement joins TRBV18 to TRBJ2-5; D call uncertain. This CDR3 has 14 residues. Trimming pared 6 bases from V and 4 bases from J, leaving 15 bases between. Germline lookup yields CDR1 KGHSH and CDR2 LQKENI. Here the CDR3 reads CASSPSGYLETQYF. The CDR3 bases are TGTGCCAGCTCCCCATCGGGTTACCTAGAGACCCAGTACTTC.

The chain joins TRBV7-6 to TRBJ2-7, with 7 bases fitting TRBD1. CDR1 is SGHVS and CDR2 is FNYEAQ in the germline V gene. V was clipped by 5 bases and J by 5 bases; unmatched bases: 3. The CDR3 has 12 residues. The CDR3 nucleotides are TGTGCCAGCAGCGACAGGGCCAACGAGCAGTACTTC. It yields the protein CASSDRANEQYF.

The rearrangement uses TRBV20-1 and TRBJ2-6, with 11 bases identical to TRBD1. This CDR3 spans 17 amino acids. Germline V gives CDR1 DFQATT, CDR2 SNEGSKA (reference sequence). The trim removed 0 bases at V and 4 bases at J, leaving 5 bases unmatched. Written as DNA, the CDR3 is TGCAGTGCTAGAGAGGACAGGGGGCTTTCCGGGGCCAACGTCCTGACTTTC. This encodes CSAREDRGLSGANVLTF.